This T cell receptor beta chain originates from a study of blood T cell repertoires in COVID-19. Study-wide context: Donors in the United States, Italy and Spain gave samples during acute or convalescent COVID-19. The cDNA or gDNA used as material had been derived from T cells, B-cell-depleted T cells, or PBMCs.

Per germline, CDR1 SGHRS and CDR2 YFSETQ. The V segment lost 2 bases and the J segment 2 bases; nucleotides outside the gene matches: 0. This CDR3 region has 13 residues. As originally analysed: Amplified reference gene primers provided the basis for estimating nucleated cell counts. Data came from immunoSEQ multiplex PCR; TCRdb stores just in-frame clones and leaves some out. That table supplies the V and J calls and clone size; D and trimming were determined from the DNA. Among 200,000 to 300,000 clones listed, approximately 81% were seen once. The chain employs TRBV5-1 and TRBJ2-7; 8 bases are shared with TRBD1. The TCR comes from a woman of 80 years or more with acute or convalescent COVID-19. Source material: peripheral blood. CDR3 loop: CASSLQGAYEQYF. The CDR3, as DNA: TGCGCCAGCAGCTTACAGGGGGCCTACGAGCAGTACTTC.